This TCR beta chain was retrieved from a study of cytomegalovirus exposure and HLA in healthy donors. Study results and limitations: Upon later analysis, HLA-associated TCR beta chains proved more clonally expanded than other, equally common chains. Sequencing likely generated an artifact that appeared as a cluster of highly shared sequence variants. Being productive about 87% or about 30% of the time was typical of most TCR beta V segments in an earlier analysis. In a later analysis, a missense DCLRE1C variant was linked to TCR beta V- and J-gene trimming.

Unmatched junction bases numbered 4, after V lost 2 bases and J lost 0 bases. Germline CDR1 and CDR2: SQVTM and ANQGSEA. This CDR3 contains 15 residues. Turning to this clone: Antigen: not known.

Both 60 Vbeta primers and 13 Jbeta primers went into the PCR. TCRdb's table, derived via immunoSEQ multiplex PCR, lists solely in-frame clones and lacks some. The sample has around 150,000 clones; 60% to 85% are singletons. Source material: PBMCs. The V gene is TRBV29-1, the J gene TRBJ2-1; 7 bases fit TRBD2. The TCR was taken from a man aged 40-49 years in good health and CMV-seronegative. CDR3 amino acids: CSVEHGGSSYNEQFF. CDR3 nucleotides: TGCAGCGTTGAACATGGCGGGAGCTCCTACAATGAGCAGTTCTTC.